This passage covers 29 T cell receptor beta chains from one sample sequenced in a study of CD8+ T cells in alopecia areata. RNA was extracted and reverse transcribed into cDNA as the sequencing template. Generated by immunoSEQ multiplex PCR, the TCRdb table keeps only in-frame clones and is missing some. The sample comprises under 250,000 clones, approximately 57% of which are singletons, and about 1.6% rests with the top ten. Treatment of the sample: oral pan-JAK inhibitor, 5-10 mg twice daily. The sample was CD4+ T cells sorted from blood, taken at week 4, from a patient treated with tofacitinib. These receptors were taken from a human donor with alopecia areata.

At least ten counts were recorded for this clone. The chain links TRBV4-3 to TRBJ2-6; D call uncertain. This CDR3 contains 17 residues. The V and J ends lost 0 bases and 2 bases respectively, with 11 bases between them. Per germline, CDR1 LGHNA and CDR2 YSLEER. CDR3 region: CASSQEGSGTGANVLTF. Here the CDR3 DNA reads TGCGCCAGCAGCCAAGAAGGTTCGGGCACTGGGGCCAACGTCCTGACTTTC.

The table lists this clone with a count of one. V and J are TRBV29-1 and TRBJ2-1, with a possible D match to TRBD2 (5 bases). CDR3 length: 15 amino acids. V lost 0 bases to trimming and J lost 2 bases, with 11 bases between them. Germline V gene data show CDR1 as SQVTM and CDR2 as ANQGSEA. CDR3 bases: TGCAGCGTTGAAGATCCGGGGTTGACCTACAATGAGCAGTTCTTC. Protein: CSVEDPGLTYNEQFF.

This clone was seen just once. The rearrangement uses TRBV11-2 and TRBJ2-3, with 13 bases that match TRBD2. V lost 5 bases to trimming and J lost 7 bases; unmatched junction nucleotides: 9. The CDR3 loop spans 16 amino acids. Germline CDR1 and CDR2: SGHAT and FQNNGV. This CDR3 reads CASSLRLAGGPNTQYF. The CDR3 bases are TGTGCCAGCAGCCTCCGACTAGCGGGGGGACCAAATACGCAGTATTTT. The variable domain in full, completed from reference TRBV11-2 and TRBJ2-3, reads EAGVAQSPRYKIIEKRQSVAFWCNPISGHATLYWYQQILGQGPKLLIQFQNNGVVDDSQLPKDRFSAERLKGVDSTLKIQPAKLEDSAVYLCASSLRLAGGPNTQYFGPGTRLTVL.

DNA of the CDR3: TGTGCCAGCAGCAGAATGGGACTAGCGTCGGGAAATGAGCAGTTCTTC. Its translation: CASSRMGLASGNEQFF. The chain combines TRBV7-8 with TRBJ2-1, with TRBD2 identical over 10 bases. V lost 5 bases and J lost 7; bases outside the gene matches: 11. The CDR3 is 16 amino acids. Germline V CDR1 and CDR2: SGHVS, FQNEAQ. Full variable domain (missing parts from reference TRBV7-8 and TRBJ2-1): GAGVSQSPRYKVAKRGQDVALRCDPISGHVSLFWYQQALGQGPEFLTYFQNEAQLDKSGLPSDRFFAERPEGSVSTLKIQRTQQEDSAVYLCASSRMGLASGNEQFFGPGTRLTVL.

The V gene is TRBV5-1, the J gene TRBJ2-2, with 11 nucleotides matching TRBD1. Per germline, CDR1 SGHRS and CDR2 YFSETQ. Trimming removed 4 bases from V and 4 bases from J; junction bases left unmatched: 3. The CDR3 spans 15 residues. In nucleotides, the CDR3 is TGCGCCAGCAGCCACGGACAGGGGGCCACCGGGGAGCTGTTTTTT. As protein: CASSHGQGATGELFF.

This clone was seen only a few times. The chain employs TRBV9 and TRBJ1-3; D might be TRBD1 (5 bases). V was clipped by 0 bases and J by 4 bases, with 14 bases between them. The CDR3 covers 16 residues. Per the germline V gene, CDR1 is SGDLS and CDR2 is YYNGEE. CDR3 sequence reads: CASSVGQSLLGNTIYF. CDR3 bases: TGTGCCAGCAGCGTAGGACAGTCACTCCTCGGAAACACCATATATTTT.

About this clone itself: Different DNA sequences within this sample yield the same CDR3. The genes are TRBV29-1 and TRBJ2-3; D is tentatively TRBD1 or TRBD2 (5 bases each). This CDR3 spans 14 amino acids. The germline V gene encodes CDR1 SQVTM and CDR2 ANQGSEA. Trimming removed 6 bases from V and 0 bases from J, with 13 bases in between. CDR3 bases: TGCAGCGTGGGGCCAGGGAGTAGCACAGATACGCAGTATTTT. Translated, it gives CSVGPGSSTDTQYF.

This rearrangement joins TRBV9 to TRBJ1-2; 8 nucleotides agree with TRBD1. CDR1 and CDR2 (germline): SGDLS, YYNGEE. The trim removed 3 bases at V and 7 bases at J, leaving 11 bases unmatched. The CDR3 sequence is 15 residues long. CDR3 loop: CASSGSTGQVVGYTF. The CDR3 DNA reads TGTGCCAGCAGCGGTAGTACGGGACAGGTAGTTGGCTACACCTTC.

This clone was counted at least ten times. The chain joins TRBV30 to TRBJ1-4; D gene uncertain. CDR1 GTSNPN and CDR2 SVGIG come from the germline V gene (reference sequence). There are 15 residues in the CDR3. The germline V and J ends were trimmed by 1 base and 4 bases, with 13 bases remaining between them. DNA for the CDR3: TGTGCCTGGAGTGCCGCGGCAGCGATTAATGAAAAACTGTTTTTT. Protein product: CAWSAAAAINEKLFF.

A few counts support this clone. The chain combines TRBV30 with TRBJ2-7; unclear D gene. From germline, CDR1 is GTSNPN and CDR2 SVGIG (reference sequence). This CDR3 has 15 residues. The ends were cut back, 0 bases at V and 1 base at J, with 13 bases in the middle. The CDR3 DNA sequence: TGTGCCTGGAGTGTTGGTCCTCTGGTATCCTACGAGCAGTACTTC. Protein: CAWSVGPLVSYEQYF.

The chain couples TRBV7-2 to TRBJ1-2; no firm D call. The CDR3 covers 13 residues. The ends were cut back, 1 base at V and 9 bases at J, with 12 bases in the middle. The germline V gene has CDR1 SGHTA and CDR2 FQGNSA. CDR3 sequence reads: CASSLEVVPRYTF. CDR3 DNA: TGTGCCAGCAGCTTAGAGGTTGTTCCCCGCTACACCTTC.

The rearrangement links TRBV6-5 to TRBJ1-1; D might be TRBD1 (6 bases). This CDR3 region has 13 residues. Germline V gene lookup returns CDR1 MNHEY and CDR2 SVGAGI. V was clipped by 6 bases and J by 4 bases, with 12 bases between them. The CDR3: CASRRTESTEAFF. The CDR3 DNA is TGTGCCAGCAGAAGGACAGAGAGCACTGAAGCTTTCTTT.

The CDR3: CASTDKTGELFF. The CDR3, as DNA: TGCGCCAGCACCGATAAAACCGGGGAGCTGTTTTTT. The rearrangement links TRBV5-1 to TRBJ2-2; D gene uncertain. The CDR3 is made up of 12 amino acids. V lost 6 bases and J lost 5, with 8 bases in between. Germline V CDR1 and CDR2: SGHRS, YFSETQ.

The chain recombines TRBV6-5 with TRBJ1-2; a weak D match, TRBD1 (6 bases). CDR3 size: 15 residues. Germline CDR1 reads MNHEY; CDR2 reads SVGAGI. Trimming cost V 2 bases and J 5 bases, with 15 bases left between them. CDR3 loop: CASSYSPTGSYGYTF. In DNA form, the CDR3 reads TGTGCCAGCAGTTACAGCCCCACAGGGTCTTATGGCTACACCTTC.

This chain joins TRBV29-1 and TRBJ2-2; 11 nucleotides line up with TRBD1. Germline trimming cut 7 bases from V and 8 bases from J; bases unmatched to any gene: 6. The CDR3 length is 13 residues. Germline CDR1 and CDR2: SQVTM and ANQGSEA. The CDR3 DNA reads TGCAGCGCCGGGACAGGGGGAACTGGGGAGCTGTTTTTT. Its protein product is CSAGTGGTGELFF.

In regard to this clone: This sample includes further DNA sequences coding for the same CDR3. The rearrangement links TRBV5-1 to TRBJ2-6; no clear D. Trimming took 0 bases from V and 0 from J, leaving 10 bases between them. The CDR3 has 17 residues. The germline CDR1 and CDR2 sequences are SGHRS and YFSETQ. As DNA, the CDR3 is TGCGCCAGCAGCTTGGGACACAGAAACTCTGGGGCCAACGTCCTGACTTTC. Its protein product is CASSLGHRNSGANVLTF.

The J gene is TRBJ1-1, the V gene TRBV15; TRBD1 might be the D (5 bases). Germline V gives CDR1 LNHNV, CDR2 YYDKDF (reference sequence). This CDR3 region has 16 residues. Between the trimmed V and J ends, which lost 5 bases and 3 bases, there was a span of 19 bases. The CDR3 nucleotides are TGTGCCACCAGCCCCTCCGGGACGAAGAGGGACACTGAAGCTTTCTTT. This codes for CATSPSGTKRDTEAFF.

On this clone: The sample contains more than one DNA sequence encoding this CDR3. CDR3 nucleotides: TGCAGCGTTGAAGGCAGGGAATATGGCTACACCTTC. Translating it yields CSVEGREYGYTF. The J gene is TRBJ1-2, the V gene TRBV29-1, with TRBD1 as a possible D gene (5 bases). Looked up from germline, CDR1 is SQVTM and CDR2 is ANQGSEA. V was clipped by 1 base and J by 5 bases, with 8 bases between them. This CDR3 has 12 amino acids.

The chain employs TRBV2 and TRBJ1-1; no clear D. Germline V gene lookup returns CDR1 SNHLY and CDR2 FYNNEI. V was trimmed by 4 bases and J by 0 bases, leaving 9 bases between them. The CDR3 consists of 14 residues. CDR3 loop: CASSVGELNTEAFF. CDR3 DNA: TGTGCCAGCAGTGTCGGGGAGTTGAACACTGAAGCTTTCTTT.

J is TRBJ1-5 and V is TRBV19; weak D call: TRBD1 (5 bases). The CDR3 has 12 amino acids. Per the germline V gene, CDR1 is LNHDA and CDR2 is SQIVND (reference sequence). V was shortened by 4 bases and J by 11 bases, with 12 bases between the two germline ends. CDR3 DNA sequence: TGTGCCAGTAGTAACCCCCGGGGGTCCCAGCATTTT. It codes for CASSNPRGSQHF.

Here the CDR3 DNA reads TGCAGCGTCCTGAGAACGTTTTGGGGCGGGGAAAGATCTAGCACAGATACGCAGTATTTT. Translating gives CSVLRTFWGGERSSTDTQYF. The chain combines TRBV29-1 with TRBJ2-3, with a possible D match to TRBD2 (6 bases). From germline, CDR1 is SQVTM and CDR2 ANQGSEA. The length of the CDR3 is 20 residues. Deletions cut 6 bases from V and 0 bases from J, with 31 bases between.

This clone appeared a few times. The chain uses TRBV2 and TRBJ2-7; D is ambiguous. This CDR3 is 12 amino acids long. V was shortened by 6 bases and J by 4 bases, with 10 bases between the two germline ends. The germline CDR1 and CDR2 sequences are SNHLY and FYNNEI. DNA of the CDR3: TGTGCCAGCAGAGCTGACGGATACGAGCAGTACTTC. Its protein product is CASRADGYEQYF.

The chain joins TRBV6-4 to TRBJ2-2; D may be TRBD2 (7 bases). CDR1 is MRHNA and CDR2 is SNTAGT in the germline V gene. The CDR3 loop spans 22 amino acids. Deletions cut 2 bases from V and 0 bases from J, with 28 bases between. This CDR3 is CASSDLPLGWGGGQANTGELFF. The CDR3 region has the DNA TGTGCCAGCAGTGACCTCCCCTTGGGGTGGGGCGGGGGACAAGCGAACACCGGGGAGCTGTTTTTT.

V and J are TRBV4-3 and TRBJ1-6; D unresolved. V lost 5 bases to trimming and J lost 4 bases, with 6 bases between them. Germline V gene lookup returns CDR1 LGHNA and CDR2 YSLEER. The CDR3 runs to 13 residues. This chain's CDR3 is CASSSMYNSPLHF. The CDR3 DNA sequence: TGCGCCAGCAGCTCAATGTATAATTCACCCCTCCACTTT.

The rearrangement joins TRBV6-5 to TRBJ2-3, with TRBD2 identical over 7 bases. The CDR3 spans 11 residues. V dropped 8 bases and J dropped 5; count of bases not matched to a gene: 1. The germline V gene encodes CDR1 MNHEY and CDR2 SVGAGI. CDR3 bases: TGTGCCAGCGGCGGGGGAGATACGCAGTATTTT. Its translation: CASGGGDTQYF.

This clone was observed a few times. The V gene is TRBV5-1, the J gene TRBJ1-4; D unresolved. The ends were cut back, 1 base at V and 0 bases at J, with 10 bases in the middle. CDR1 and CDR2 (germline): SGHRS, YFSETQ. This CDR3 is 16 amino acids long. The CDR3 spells CASSLSTGATNEKLFF. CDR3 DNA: TGCGCCAGCAGCTTGAGCACCGGGGCAACTAATGAAAAACTGTTTTTT.

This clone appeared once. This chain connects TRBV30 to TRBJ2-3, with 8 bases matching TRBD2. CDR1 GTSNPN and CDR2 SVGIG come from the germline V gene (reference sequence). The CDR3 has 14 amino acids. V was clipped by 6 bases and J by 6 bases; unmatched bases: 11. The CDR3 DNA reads TGTGCCTGCGTAGGGGCGGGGGGTTCGGATACGCAGTATTTT. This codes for CACVGAGGSDTQYF.

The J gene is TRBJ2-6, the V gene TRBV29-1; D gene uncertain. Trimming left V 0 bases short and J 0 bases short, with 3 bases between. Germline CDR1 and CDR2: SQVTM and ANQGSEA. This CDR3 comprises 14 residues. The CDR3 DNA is TGCAGCGTTGAAGACAACTCTGGGGCCAACGTCCTGACTTTC. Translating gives CSVEDNSGANVLTF.

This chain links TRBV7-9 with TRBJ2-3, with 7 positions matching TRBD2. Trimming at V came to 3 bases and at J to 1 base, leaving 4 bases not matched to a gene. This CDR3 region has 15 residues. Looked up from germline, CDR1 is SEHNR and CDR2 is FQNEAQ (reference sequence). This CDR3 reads CASSLLRGGTDTQYF. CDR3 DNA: TGTGCCAGCAGCTTGCTCCGGGGGGGCACAGATACGCAGTATTTT.